The sequence of this T cell receptor (beta chain) was determined in a study of T-cell reconstitution after alpha-beta-depleted transplantation in children. V was shortened by 3 bases and J by 3 bases, with 7 bases between the two germline ends. This CDR3 contains 12 residues. Germline CDR1 and CDR2: DFQATT and SNEGSKA (reference sequence). Unique molecular identifiers were incorporated into the prepared TCRbeta library. TCRdb reprocessed the PCR reads with MiXCR, giving one entry per CDR3 protein. The sample records 100,000 to 150,000 distinct CDR3 sequences, more than 20% being singletons. The chain combines TRBV20-1 with TRBJ2-3; no firm D call. This specimen was PBMCs, mostly from graft donor cells, taken 180 days after TCRalphabeta/CD19-depleted stem cell transplant. The receptor was isolated from a male patient aged 2 to 9 who had a stem cell transplant for chronic granulomatous disease, so the T cells may come from the graft donor. In DNA form, the CDR3 reads TGCAGTGCTAGGCTACTAACAGATACGCAGTATTTT. This gives the protein CSARLLTDTQYF.